This TCR beta chain was sequenced in a study of cytomegalovirus exposure and HLA in healthy donors. The PCR had 60 Vbeta and 13 Jbeta primers. Sequenced by immunoSEQ multiplex PCR; TCRdb stores in-frame clones only, minus some. The data hold some 120,000 clones, with 70% to 85% observed a single time. V shed 5 bases and J 6 bases; nucleotides not matched to a gene: 21. This CDR3 has 19 residues. The germline gives CDR1 LGHNT, CDR2 FRNRAP. Sequencing input: PBMCs. The chain carries TRBV12-5 and TRBJ2-5, with 10 bases matching TRBD1. The sequence derives from a man aged 18 to 30 in good health and CMV-seropositive. The CDR3 nucleotides are TGTGCTAGTGGTCCTGAAAACGCCTCTGACAGGGGGCGCAAGAAGACCCAGTACTTC. Residues: CASGPENASDRGRKKTQYF.